This T cell receptor beta chain derives from a study of patients and donors after allogeneic stem cell transplantation. The CDR3 length is 12 residues. V dropped 7 bases and J dropped 3 bases, with 8 bases sitting between them. From germline, CDR1 is SGHNT and CDR2 YENEEA. Each CDR3 protein gets one entry after TCRdb re-called the RT-PCR reads with MiXCR. The table records about 410,000 distinct CDR3 sequences, roughly 16% of them present only once. The chain joins TRBV11-3 to TRBJ2-3, with a possible D match to TRBD1 (5 bases). The sample consisted of blood, either unsorted or a sorted T cell fraction (not recorded which). The clonotype comes from a human donor who was either an allogeneic HSCT recipient or a stem cell or donor lymphocyte infusion donor (not recorded which). It is not recorded whose cells these are; they may come from a transplant donor. The CDR3 DNA reads TGTGCCAGCACCGCAGGGACAGATACGCAGTATTTT. Translating it yields CASTAGTDTQYF.